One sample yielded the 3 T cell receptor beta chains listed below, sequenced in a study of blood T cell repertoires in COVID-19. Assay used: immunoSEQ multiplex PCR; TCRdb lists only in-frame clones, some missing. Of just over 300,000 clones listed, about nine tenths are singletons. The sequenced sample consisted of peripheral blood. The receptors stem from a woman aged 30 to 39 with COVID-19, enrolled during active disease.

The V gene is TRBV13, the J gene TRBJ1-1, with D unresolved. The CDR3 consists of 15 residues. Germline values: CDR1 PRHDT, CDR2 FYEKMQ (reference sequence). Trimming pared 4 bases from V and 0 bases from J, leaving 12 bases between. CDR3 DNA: TGTGCCAGCAGCTCACATCGCGGTGTGAACACTGAAGCTTTCTTT. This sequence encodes CASSSHRGVNTEAFF.

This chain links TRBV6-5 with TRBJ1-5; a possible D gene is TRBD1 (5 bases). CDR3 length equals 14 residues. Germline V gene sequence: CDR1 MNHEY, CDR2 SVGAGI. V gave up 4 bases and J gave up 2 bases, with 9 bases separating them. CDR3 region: CASSSGGGNQPQHF. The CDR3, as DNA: TGTGCCAGCAGTTCCGGGGGGGGCAATCAGCCCCAGCATTTT.

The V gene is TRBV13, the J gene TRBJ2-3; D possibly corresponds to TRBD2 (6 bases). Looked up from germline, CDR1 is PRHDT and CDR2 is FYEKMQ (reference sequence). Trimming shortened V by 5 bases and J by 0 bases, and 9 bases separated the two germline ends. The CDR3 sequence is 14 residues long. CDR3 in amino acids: CASSDSGSTDTQYF. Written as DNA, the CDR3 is TGTGCCAGCAGCGATAGCGGAAGCACAGATACGCAGTATTTT.